The present entry profiles one TCR beta chain with its context. The sample originates from a study of monozygotic twins with inflammatory bowel disease. TCRdb reanalyzed the 5' RACE reads and collapses them to one entry per CDR3 protein, without DNA. The sample includes 210,000 or so distinct CDR3 sequences. CDR3 size: 17 residues. CDR1 and CDR2 (germline): MNHEY, SVGEGT. Input material: blood. This clonotype was sampled from a human donor with ulcerative colitis or Crohn's disease, or a healthy co-twin of an affected twin (not recorded which). This chain connects TRBV6-2 or TRBV6-3 to TRBJ1-2; TCRdb reports TRBD1, a call that lacks DNA to check it against. CDR3 sequence: CASSQLFLRDRDYGYTF.